There are a few counts of the clone carrying this TCR beta chain. This sample's time point: newly diagnosed GD, antithyroid drugs for less than 3 months. There was RNA extracted from PBMCs, and the TCR library was made from it. A volume of 7 to 9.5 milliliters of peripheral blood was collected in EDTA tubes. The data originate from a study of regulatory T cells in long-lasting Graves disease. Library construction for TCR beta used iRepertoire HTBI primers and Arm-PCR of CDR3 regions. TCRdb called the multiplex PCR reads again in MiXCR, with one record for every CDR3 protein. The repertoire includes a few hundred thousand distinct CDR3 sequences, approximately 12% of them detected once, and approximately 17% sits in the top ten. The CDR3 extends over 15 amino acids. CDR1 is DFQATT and CDR2 is SNEGSKA in the germline V gene (reference sequence). V was shortened by 3 bases and J by 3 bases, with 15 bases between the two germline ends.

The data were also submitted as part of a second study, on T cells in Graves' hyperthyroidism and ophthalmopathy. That report adds: Most thyroid clonotypes expanded above 0.001 appeared in blood too.

This chain uses TRBV20-1 with TRBJ1-5; the D gene is possibly TRBD1 (6 bases). This TCR came from a woman between 18 and 29 years old with Graves disease. This specimen consisted of peripheral blood mononuclear cells (PBMCs), obtained at new diagnosis, from a patient treated with antithyroid drugs. The CDR3 region is CSASGDTYHNQPQHF. In DNA, the CDR3 is TGCAGTGCTAGTGGGGACACCTACCACAATCAGCCCCAGCATTTT.